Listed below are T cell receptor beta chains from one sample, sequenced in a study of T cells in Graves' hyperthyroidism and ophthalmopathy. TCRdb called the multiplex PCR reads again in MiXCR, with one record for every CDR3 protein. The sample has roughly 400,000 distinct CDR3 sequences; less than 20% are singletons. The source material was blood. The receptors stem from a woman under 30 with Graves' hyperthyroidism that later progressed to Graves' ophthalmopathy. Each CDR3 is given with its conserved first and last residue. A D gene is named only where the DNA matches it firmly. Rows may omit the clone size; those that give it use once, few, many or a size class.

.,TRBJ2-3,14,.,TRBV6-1,TGTGCCAGCACCCCTGGCGAATGGGCAGATACGCAGTATTTT,CASTPGEWADTQYF
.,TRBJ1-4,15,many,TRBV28,TGTGCCAGCAGCCACCCGGCCGGGCTTAATGAAAAACTGTTTTTT,CASSHPAGLNEKLFF
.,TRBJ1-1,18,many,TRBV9,TGTGCCAGCAGCGCCGCCATGGAACCGACAGAGCTGAACACTGAAGCTTTCTTT,CASSAAMEPTELNTEAFF
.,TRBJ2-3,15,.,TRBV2,TGTGCCAGCCGGGACAGGCTAGCGGAGACAGATACGCAGTATTTT,CASRDRLAETDTQYF
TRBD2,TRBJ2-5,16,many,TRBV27,TGTGCCAGCAGTTTAAGCCTAGCGGGAGGGCCAGAGACCCAGTACTTC,CASSLSLAGGPETQYF
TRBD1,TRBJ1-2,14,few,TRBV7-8,TGTGCCAGCAGCCCAGAGGTGACAGGGCTAGGCTACACCTTC,CASSPEVTGLGYTF
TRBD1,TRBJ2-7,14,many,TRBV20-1,TGCAGTGCCCGGAGTTTGGACAGGGACTACGAGCAGTACTTC,CSARSLDRDYEQYF
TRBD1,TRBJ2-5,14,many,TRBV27,TGTGCCAGCAGTTGGGACAGGGGGCGAGAGACCCAGTACTTC,CASSWDRGRETQYF
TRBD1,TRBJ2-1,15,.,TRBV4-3,TGCGCCAGCAGCCAACCAAGGACAGGGGGGCATGAGCAGTTCTTC,CASSQPRTGGHEQFF
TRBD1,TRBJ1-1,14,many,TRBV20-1,TGCAGTGCGGTAGGAGGACAGGGCGTCCCTGAAGCTTTCTTT,CSAVGGQGVPEAFF
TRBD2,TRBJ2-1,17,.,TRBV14,TGTGCCAGCAGCCAAGAGCCAGCGGGAGGGTATAATGAGGAGCAGTTCTTC,CASSQEPAGGYNEEQFF
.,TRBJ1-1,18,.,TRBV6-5,TGTGCCAGCAGTTACTCGACGGGCAGCGGAGGGGCTAGCACTGAAGCTTTCTTT,CASSYSTGSGGASTEAFF
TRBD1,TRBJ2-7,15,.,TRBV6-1,TGTGCCAGCAGTGATTCCGGGACAGCGCGATACGAGCAGTACTTC,CASSDSGTARYEQYF
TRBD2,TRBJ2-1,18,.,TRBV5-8,TGTGCCAGCAACCCGGGTGGACTAGCGGGAAAGGCATACAATGAGCAGTTCTTC,CASNPGGLAGKAYNEQFF
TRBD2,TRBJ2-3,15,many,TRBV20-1,TGCAGTGCGGATACTAGCGGGAGATCAACAGATACGCAGTATTTT,CSADTSGRSTDTQYF
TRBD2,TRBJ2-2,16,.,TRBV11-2,TGTGCCAGCAGATTTCTAGCGGGAGTGGACACCGGGGAGCTGTTTTTT,CASRFLAGVDTGELFF
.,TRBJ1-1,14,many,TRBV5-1,TGCGCCAGCAGCCCCGGGACGGGGAACACTGAAGCTTTCTTT,CASSPGTGNTEAFF
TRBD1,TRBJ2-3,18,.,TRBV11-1,TGTGCCAGCAGCTTCCGGGACAGGGGTCCCCTGCCCACAGATACGCAGTATTTT,CASSFRDRGPLPTDTQYF
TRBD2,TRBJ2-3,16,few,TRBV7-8,TGTGCCAGCAGGTCGCTAGGAGCGGGGTACACAGATACGCAGTATTTT,CASRSLGAGYTDTQYF
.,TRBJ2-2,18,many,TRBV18,TGTGCCAGCTCGATAACACCACCGGGACAAAAGAACACCGGGGAGCTGTTTTTT,CASSITPPGQKNTGELFF
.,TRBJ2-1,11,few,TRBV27,TGTGCCACCAACAAAGGATACGAGCAGTTCTTC,CATNKGYEQFF